This T cell receptor (beta chain) appears in the sequencing data of a study of cytomegalovirus exposure and HLA in healthy donors. The CDR3 spans 14 residues. Trimming took off 3 bases at V and 4 bases at J, with 12 bases between the two ends. Germline lookup yields CDR1 SGHAT and CDR2 FQNNGV. The PCR made use of 60 Vbeta and 13 Jbeta primers. The table came from immunoSEQ multiplex PCR; TCRdb's copy has only in-frame clones and leaves some out. The data contain 140,000 to 150,000 clones, around 9.7% of them seen just once; the ten biggest clones take up 1.5% to 2%. This clone was picked up a small number of times.

Sequencing was done on a sample of PBMCs. The V call is TRBV11-2, the J call TRBJ2-5; weak D call: TRBD2 (6 bases). This clonotype was sampled from a man aged 50 to 60 in good health and CMV-seronegative. CDR3 nucleotides: TGTGCCAGCAGCTTGGAGCGGGCGCGAGAGACCCAGTACTTC. Protein sequence: CASSLERARETQYF.